This TCR beta chain was identified in a study of T-cell reconstitution after alpha-beta-depleted transplantation in children. V lost 3 bases and J 6 bases, leaving 17 bases between the germline ends. The CDR3 is made up of 15 amino acids. Germline assignment: CDR1 KGHSH and CDR2 LQKENI. This clonotype turned up a few times. Library preparation (for TCRbeta) was performed with unique molecular identifiers. TCRdb re-analysed the PCR reads in MiXCR, keeping a single row per CDR3 protein. The sample includes about 420,000 distinct CDR3 sequences, approximately 10% of them seen just once. The receptor was isolated from a human donor who donated a stem cell graft to a child with acute myeloid leukemia. Material: PBMCs from the stem cell graft donor, obtained from the stem cell graft. This sequence joins TRBV18 and TRBJ1-1, with no clear D. DNA for the CDR3: TGTGCCAGCTCACCCCACCCGGGCTTCGGCCCTGAAGCTTTCTTT. It codes for CASSPHPGFGPEAFF.